These T cell receptor beta chains were read from a single sample in a study of blood T cell repertoires in COVID-19. Repertoires were generated with immunoSEQ multiplex PCR, while TCRdb's copy carries only in-frame clones and drops some. The sample holds 200,000 to 300,000 clones, around 87% seen once. Sequencing used peripheral blood. The receptors were gathered from a woman aged 55-69 years with COVID-19, enrolled during active disease. Each CDR3 is given with its conserved first and last residue. D genes are given only for firm matches. Only some rows state a clone size, as once, few, many or a class for expanded clones.

clone size,J gene,CDR3 length,V gene,D gene,CDR3 DNA,CDR3 protein
NA,TRBJ2-3,17,TRBV5-1,TRBD2,TGCGCCAGCAGCTCGTTTGGACTAGCGGGAGTAGCAGATACGCAGTATTTT,CASSSFGLAGVADTQYF
few,TRBJ1-2,13,TRBV11-2,TRBD1,TGTGCCAGCAGCTTAGGACAGGGAATTACCTACACCTTC,CASSLGQGITYTF
NA,TRBJ1-3,16,TRBV7-2,TRBD1,TGTGCCAGCAGCTTAGGGGACAGCCGGAGCGGAAACACCATATATTTT,CASSLGDSRSGNTIYF
NA,TRBJ2-1,16,TRBV18,TRBD2,TGTGCCAGCTCACGACCCATACTAGCGGCCTACAATGAGCAGTTCTTC,CASSRPILAAYNEQFF
NA,TRBJ2-1,15,TRBV7-2,TRBD2,TGTGCCAGCAGCTTCCCGGCGGGAGGACAAGAAGAGCAGTTCTTC,CASSFPAGGQEEQFF
NA,TRBJ2-1,12,TRBV24-1,NA,TGTGCCACCAAAGACAGGTACAATGAGCAGTTCTTC,CATKDRYNEQFF
once,TRBJ2-7,14,TRBV29-1,TRBD1,TGCAGCGCCCGAAGGGGACAGGGAACCTACGAGCAGTACTTC,CSARRGQGTYEQYF
NA,TRBJ1-5,14,TRBV2,NA,TGTGCCAGCACAGGACAGTCCAGCAATCAGCCCCAGCATTTT,CASTGQSSNQPQHF
NA,TRBJ1-3,14,TRBV6-6,TRBD1,TGTGCCGGTCGGGGACAGGGGGCTGGAAACACCATATATTTT,CAGRGQGAGNTIYF
NA,TRBJ1-5,14,TRBV24-1,TRBD1,TGTGCCACCAGTGGGGACAGTAGCAATCAGCCCCAGCATTTT,CATSGDSSNQPQHF
NA,TRBJ2-2,13,TRBV11-3,TRBD1,TGTGCCAGCAGCCCAGGGGGCCCCGGGGAGCTGTTTTTT,CASSPGGPGELFF
NA,TRBJ1-3,13,TRBV9,NA,TGTGCCAGCAGCGCCTCCCCTGGAAACACCATATATTTT,CASSASPGNTIYF
NA,TRBJ2-7,17,TRBV9,TRBD2,TGTGCCAGCAGCGTAGGGCTAGCGGGATATCCCCTAGGCGAGCAGTACTTC,CASSVGLAGYPLGEQYF
NA,TRBJ1-5,13,TRBV29-1,NA,TGCAGCGTTGCCGGGGGTTTTAATCAGCCCCAGCATTTT,CSVAGGFNQPQHF
once,TRBJ2-7,15,TRBV25-1,NA,TGTGCCAGCAGTGAATCAGGGGTGCAGGACTACGAGCAGTACTTC,CASSESGVQDYEQYF
NA,TRBJ1-4,15,TRBV28,TRBD1,TGTGCCAGCAGTCCCCCCCAGGGGGCGCGCGAAAAACTGTTTTTT,CASSPPQGAREKLFF
NA,TRBJ1-1,12,TRBV30,NA,TGTGCCTGGAGTGTCTCGGACACTGAAGCTTTCTTT,CAWSVSDTEAFF
NA,TRBJ1-3,16,TRBV7-9,NA,TGTGCCAGCAGCCCTCGGTTACTCCTGTCTGGAAACACCATATATTTT,CASSPRLLLSGNTIYF
NA,TRBJ1-2,15,TRBV7-2,TRBD1,TGTGCCAGCAGCCTGGGGACAGGGAAAAGGAATGGCTACACCTTC,CASSLGTGKRNGYTF
NA,TRBJ1-2,15,TRBV6-5,TRBD1,TGTGCCAGCAGTTACTCCCTGGGACAGGGTGATGGCTACACCTTC,CASSYSLGQGDGYTF
NA,TRBJ1-1,16,TRBV6-5,NA,TGTGCCAGCAGTTACTCGACCGCGGGCTGGGGTACTGAAGCTTTCTTT,CASSYSTAGWGTEAFF
NA,TRBJ1-1,14,TRBV9,NA,TGTGCCAGCAGCGTACGGGGAGCGGACACTGAAGCTTTCTTT,CASSVRGADTEAFF
NA,TRBJ2-1,13,TRBV28,TRBD1,TGTGCCAGCAGTCCGGGACAGCCTTGGGGGCAGTTCTTC,CASSPGQPWGQFF
few,TRBJ2-3,17,TRBV5-8,TRBD2,TGTGCCAGCAGCTTGTCTTTAGGACTAGCTTCCCCAGATACGCAGTATTTT,CASSLSLGLASPDTQYF
NA,TRBJ1-2,14,TRBV28,NA,TGTGCCAGCAGCCTTGGGCCGCATAGGTATGGCTACACCTTC,CASSLGPHRYGYTF
NA,TRBJ2-7,15,TRBV28,TRBD1,TGTGCCAGCCCACCCCGCGGACAGGTCTCCTACGAGCAGTACTTC,CASPPRGQVSYEQYF
NA,TRBJ2-1,16,TRBV6-2/TRBV6-3,TRBD2,TGTGCCAGCAGTCGTCTAGCGGGGGCAGACCCCAATGAGCAGTTCTTC,CASSRLAGADPNEQFF
NA,TRBJ1-1,17,TRBV5-1,TRBD1,TGCGCCAGCAGCTGGGGGGAAGACAGGGCGGGGAACACTGAAGCTTTCTTT,CASSWGEDRAGNTEAFF
NA,TRBJ2-2,15,TRBV28,TRBD2,TGTGCCAGCAGTTTTAGTAGCGGGAGGTCCGGGGAGCTGTTTTTT,CASSFSSGRSGELFF
NA,TRBJ1-6,16,TRBV4-1,TRBD1,TGCGCCAGCAGCCAAGCGGGGACAGGGGGGAATTCACCCCTCCACTTT,CASSQAGTGGNSPLHF
NA,TRBJ2-1,14,TRBV18,TRBD2,TGTGCCAGCTCACCCCTAGCGGGAAACAATGAGCAGTTCTTC,CASSPLAGNNEQFF
NA,TRBJ1-2,15,TRBV15,NA,TGTGCCACCAGCAGAGGGTCGGACAGATACTATGGCTACACCTTC,CATSRGSDRYYGYTF
NA,TRBJ1-2,16,TRBV28,TRBD1,TGTGCCAGCAGTCTGCGGACAGGGATAATGAACTATGGCTACACCTTC,CASSLRTGIMNYGYTF
NA,TRBJ2-7,14,TRBV10-3,TRBD2,TGTGCCATCAGTGAGCGGCTAGCGGGGACAGAGCAGTACTTC,CAISERLAGTEQYF
NA,TRBJ1-5,11,TRBV6-6,TRBD1,TGTGCCAGCAGTTCTGGACAGGGTTCGAATTTT,CASSSGQGSNF
NA,TRBJ1-1,14,TRBV28,TRBD1,TGTGCCAGCAGTCCCCGCAGGGGGCCAACTGAAGCTTTCTTT,CASSPRRGPTEAFF
NA,TRBJ2-7,15,TRBV19,NA,TGTGCCAGTAGTCTTTTTGGGGGGAGCTCCTACGAGCAGTACTTC,CASSLFGGSSYEQYF
NA,TRBJ1-6,12,TRBV28,NA,TGTGCCGTACTCCGTGGCGGTTCACCCCTCCACTTT,CAVLRGGSPLHF
NA,TRBJ1-5,14,TRBV5-6,TRBD1,TGTGCCAGCAGCGCGACAGGGAGGAATCAGCCCCAGCATTTT,CASSATGRNQPQHF
NA,TRBJ2-6,20,TRBV19,TRBD1,TGTGCCAGTAGTACCGCTCGCGGACAGGGAGGATCCTCTGGGGCCAACGTCCTGACTTTC,CASSTARGQGGSSGANVLTF
NA,TRBJ2-1,15,TRBV5-5,NA,TGTGCCAGCAGCTTGGGGTTCCTACCCTACAATGAGCAGTTCTTC,CASSLGFLPYNEQFF